These T cell receptor beta chains were read from a single sample in a study of T cells after yellow fever vaccination. MiXCR, run by TCRdb on the 5' RACE reads, gives a single entry per CDR3 protein. The sample includes 600,000 to 750,000 distinct CDR3 sequences, around 12% of them seen just once. The sequenced sample was PBMCs, obtained on the day of the yellow fever booster vaccination. These receptors were obtained from a man aged 30-40 years who received the YFV17D yellow fever vaccine. CDR3s include the opening cysteine and the closing phenylalanine or tryptophan. The order of the fields is D gene, clone size, CDR3 length, V gene, J gene, CDR3 protein, CDR3 DNA. The D gene is left open where the match is weak. Rows may omit the clone size; those that give it use once, few, many or a size class.

D: TRBD1
size: few
length: 13
V: TRBV6-1
J: TRBJ2-7
CDR3: CASRTGISYEQYF
DNA: TGTGCCAGCAGGACAGGGATCAGCTACGAGCAGTACTTC

D: .
size: few
length: 16
V: TRBV5-4
J: TRBJ2-6
CDR3: CASSLAAGAGANVLTF
DNA: TGTGCCAGCAGCTTGGCGGCAGGGGCTGGGGCCAACGTCCTGACTTTC

D: TRBD2
size: few
length: 12
V: TRBV7-9
J: TRBJ2-3
CDR3: CATGTSGNARYF
DNA: TGTGCCACCGGGACTAGCGGGAACGCCCGGTATTTT

D: .
size: .
length: 16
V: TRBV4-3
J: TRBJ1-4
CDR3: CASSPRPPGPNEKLFF
DNA: TGCGCCAGCAGCCCCCGTCCCCCGGGACCTAATGAAAAACTGTTTTTT

D: .
size: .
length: 15
V: TRBV15
J: TRBJ2-7
CDR3: CATSVGPSTSYEQYF
DNA: TGTGCCACCAGCGTAGGACCTTCAACTTCCTACGAGCAGTACTTC

D: TRBD1
size: .
length: 15
V: TRBV5-5
J: TRBJ1-6
CDR3: CASSAPGQGASPLHF
DNA: TGTGCCAGCAGCGCCCCGGGACAGGGGGCCTCACCCCTCCACTTT

D: TRBD2
size: few
length: 14
V: TRBV7-9
J: TRBJ2-7
CDR3: CASSRLAGGLEQYF
DNA: TGTGCCAGCAGCCGACTAGCGGGAGGGCTAGAGCAGTACTTC

D: TRBD1
size: .
length: 16
V: TRBV12-3/TRBV12-4
J: TRBJ1-2
CDR3: CASSLSGGGGAGGYTF
DNA: TGTGCCAGCAGCCTATCCGGGGGAGGGGGCGCGGGCGGCTACACCTTC

D: .
size: many
length: 12
V: TRBV7-2
J: TRBJ2-7
CDR3: CASSPGSYEQYF
DNA: TGTGCCAGCAGCCCCGGATCCTACGAGCAGTACTTC

D: .
size: .
length: 15
V: TRBV6-5
J: TRBJ1-2
CDR3: CASSYEEWGNYGYTF
DNA: TGTGCCAGCAGTTATGAGGAGTGGGGTAACTATGGCTACACCTTC

D: .
size: .
length: 15
V: TRBV6-1
J: TRBJ2-3
CDR3: CASSERRGTTDTQYF
DNA: TGTGCCAGCAGTGAACGGAGGGGGACCACAGATACGCAGTATTTT

D: .
size: .
length: 12
V: TRBV7-9
J: TRBJ1-6
CDR3: CASSLWGPPLHF
DNA: TGTGCCAGCAGCTTATGGGGTCCACCCCTCCACTTT

D: TRBD2
size: .
length: 16
V: TRBV18
J: TRBJ2-1
CDR3: CASSPRLGLADNEQFF
DNA: TGTGCCAGCTCACCACGCCTAGGCCTAGCGGACAATGAGCAGTTCTTC

D: TRBD2
size: .
length: 20
V: TRBV3-1
J: TRBJ2-1
CDR3: CASSFSGASLRQLTNNEQFF
DNA: TGTGCCAGCAGCTTCAGCGGGGCCTCCCTCCGGCAACTAACAAACAATGAGCAGTTCTTC

D: TRBD1
size: few
length: 15
V: TRBV7-3
J: TRBJ2-2
CDR3: CASSRQGPSTGELFF
DNA: TGTGCCAGCAGTCGACAGGGACCAAGCACCGGGGAGCTGTTTTTT

D: .
size: .
length: 13
V: TRBV12-3/TRBV12-4
J: TRBJ2-1
CDR3: CASSLSTGYEQFF
DNA: TGTGCCAGCAGCCTCTCCACAGGGTATGAGCAGTTCTTC

D: .
size: .
length: 13
V: TRBV7-2
J: TRBJ1-5
CDR3: CASSQSVGQPQHF
DNA: TGTGCCAGCAGCCAGAGTGTGGGTCAGCCCCAGCATTTT

D: TRBD2
size: .
length: 12
V: TRBV20-1
J: TRBJ2-1
CDR3: CSARDQAGSLFF
DNA: TGCAGTGCTAGAGACCAAGCGGGAAGTCTGTTCTTC

D: .
size: .
length: 14
V: TRBV19
J: TRBJ2-7
CDR3: CASSSLAPTYEQYF
DNA: TGTGCCAGTAGTTCTTTAGCGCCTACCTACGAGCAGTACTTC

D: TRBD1
size: few
length: 17
V: TRBV10-3
J: TRBJ2-7
CDR3: CAIRGDRGERWGSEQYF
DNA: TGTGCCATCAGAGGGGACAGAGGTGAAAGGTGGGGTTCCGAGCAGTACTTC

D: TRBD1
size: few
length: 13
V: TRBV10-3
J: TRBJ1-1
CDR3: CAIRTGELTEAFF
DNA: TGTGCCATCCGGACAGGGGAGTTGACTGAAGCTTTCTTT

D: .
size: .
length: 14
V: TRBV9
J: TRBJ1-3
CDR3: CAKPYWLSGNTIYF
DNA: TGTGCCAAGCCCTACTGGTTGTCAGGAAACACCATATATTTT

D: .
size: .
length: 14
V: TRBV20-1
J: TRBJ2-2
CDR3: CSATGSSNTGELFF
DNA: TGCAGTGCTACCGGCAGCTCGAACACCGGGGAGCTGTTTTTT

D: TRBD1
size: few
length: 13
V: TRBV15
J: TRBJ2-1
CDR3: CATSRVQTGSGFF
DNA: TGTGCCACCAGCAGAGTCCAGACAGGGTCGGGGTTCTTC

D: .
size: few
length: 16
V: TRBV11-2
J: TRBJ2-7
CDR3: CASSSLGKGEAYEQYF
DNA: TGTGCCAGCAGCTCCCTCGGGAAGGGGGAAGCCTACGAGCAGTACTTC

D: .
size: .
length: 16
V: TRBV2
J: TRBJ2-5
CDR3: CASSIFGTDRQETQYF
DNA: TGTGCCAGCAGTATCTTTGGGACGGACAGACAAGAGACCCAGTACTTC

D: TRBD2
size: many
length: 15
V: TRBV7-8
J: TRBJ2-3
CDR3: CASSPGTSGRDTQYF
DNA: TGTGCCAGCAGCCCTGGGACTAGCGGGAGGGATACGCAGTATTTT

D: .
size: few
length: 13
V: TRBV29-1
J: TRBJ2-3
CDR3: CSVEGPFTDTQYF
DNA: TGCAGCGTTGAAGGACCCTTCACAGATACGCAGTATTTT

D: TRBD2
size: .
length: 14
V: TRBV6-1
J: TRBJ2-1
CDR3: CASSRLAGGDEQFF
DNA: TGTGCCAGCAGTCGACTAGCGGGAGGTGATGAGCAGTTCTTC

D: .
size: few
length: 12
V: TRBV7-2
J: TRBJ2-7
CDR3: CASSHLPYEQYF
DNA: TGTGCCAGCAGTCATCTTCCCTACGAGCAGTACTTC

D: TRBD2
size: few
length: 17
V: TRBV7-2
J: TRBJ2-7
CDR3: CASSSHPGLAGFGEQYF
DNA: TGTGCCAGCAGCTCCCACCCTGGACTAGCGGGATTCGGCGAGCAGTACTTC

D: .
size: .
length: 15
V: TRBV7-9
J: TRBJ2-7
CDR3: CASSLGNSAYYEQYF
DNA: TGTGCCAGCAGCTTAGGTAACAGCGCGTACTACGAGCAGTACTTC

D: .
size: few
length: 16
V: TRBV27
J: TRBJ2-1
CDR3: CASNSWAGDRSQGQFF
DNA: TGTGCCAGCAACTCTTGGGCGGGAGACAGGTCACAGGGGCAGTTCTTC

D: TRBD2
size: .
length: 17
V: TRBV24-1
J: TRBJ2-2
CDR3: CATSDPGTSGRPGELFF
DNA: TGTGCCACCAGTGACCCCGGGACTAGCGGGAGGCCCGGGGAGCTGTTTTTT

D: TRBD1
size: .
length: 16
V: TRBV9
J: TRBJ2-5
CDR3: CASNCEPGDSQETQYF
DNA: TGTGCCAGCAACTGCGAACCCGGGGACAGTCAAGAGACCCAGTACTTC

D: TRBD2
size: few
length: 15
V: TRBV14
J: TRBJ2-5
CDR3: CASSHIAGPFQTQYF
DNA: TGTGCCAGCAGCCACATAGCGGGACCGTTTCAGACCCAGTACTTC

D: .
size: .
length: 14
V: TRBV7-9
J: TRBJ1-1
CDR3: CASSLGGGRAEAFF
DNA: TGTGCCAGCAGCTTAGGTGGGGGACGGGCTGAAGCTTTCTTT

D: .
size: few
length: 12
V: TRBV20-1
J: TRBJ2-3
CDR3: CSASPLLDTQYF
DNA: TGCAGTGCTAGTCCCTTGTTAGATACGCAGTATTTT

D: TRBD1
size: .
length: 16
V: TRBV7-2
J: TRBJ1-2
CDR3: CASSPAVDRGTYGYTF
DNA: TGTGCCAGCAGCCCGGCCGTAGACAGGGGAACGTATGGCTACACCTTC

D: .
size: .
length: 14
V: TRBV12-3/TRBV12-4
J: TRBJ2-2
CDR3: CASSFQGTTGELFF
DNA: TGTGCCAGCAGTTTTCAGGGAACCACCGGGGAGCTGTTTTTT

D: .
size: many
length: 13
V: TRBV7-9
J: TRBJ2-3
CDR3: CASSLPGVDTQYF
DNA: TGTGCCAGCAGCTTACCGGGAGTCGATACGCAGTATTTT

D: .
size: few
length: 13
V: TRBV20-1
J: TRBJ2-1
CDR3: CSAPRTGNNEQFF
DNA: TGCAGTGCTCCCCGGACTGGAAACAATGAGCAGTTCTTC

D: TRBD1
size: .
length: 18
V: TRBV5-5
J: TRBJ1-2
CDR3: CASSLLGRDRGTWYGYTF
DNA: TGTGCCAGCAGCTTGTTAGGCCGGGACAGGGGTACATGGTATGGCTACACCTTC

D: .
size: few
length: 17
V: TRBV7-2
J: TRBJ2-7
CDR3: CASSPQFRRDSSYEQYF
DNA: TGTGCCAGCAGCCCCCAGTTTAGGCGGGACTCCTCCTACGAGCAGTACTTC

D: .
size: .
length: 12
V: TRBV6-5
J: TRBJ2-1
CDR3: CASRSPYNEQFF
DNA: TGTGCCAGCAGGTCTCCGTACAATGAGCAGTTCTTC

D: .
size: many
length: 14
V: TRBV5-1
J: TRBJ2-2
CDR3: CASSTLRNTGELFF
DNA: TGCGCCAGCAGCACTCTCAGGAACACCGGGGAGCTGTTTTTT

D: .
size: few
length: 14
V: TRBV10-1
J: TRBJ2-3
CDR3: CASREGLGSDTQYF
DNA: TGCGCCAGCAGAGAGGGCCTTGGGTCAGATACGCAGTATTTT

D: .
size: few
length: 15
V: TRBV30
J: TRBJ1-4
CDR3: CAWRSQGKANEKLFF
DNA: TGTGCCTGGAGGTCCCAGGGCAAGGCTAATGAAAAACTGTTTTTT